Detailed here is one T cell receptor beta chain. This entry is derived from a study of blood T cell repertoires in COVID-19. Across the whole study: Sites in the United States, Italy and Spain provided acute and convalescent COVID-19 samples.

Germline CDR1 reads MGHRA; CDR2 reads YSYEKL. V lost 1 base and J lost 6; bases outside the gene matches: 5. There are 14 residues in the CDR3. In the source study's methods: Amplifying reference gene primers gave estimates of nucleated cell counts. Profiling relied on immunoSEQ multiplex PCR, and the TCRdb table lists in-frame clones only, not all of them. D and trimming were read from the DNA, whereas the V and J calls and clone size are those reported in that table. The sample includes under 30,000 clones, 80% to 85% of them seen just once. The TCR comes from a man aged 80 or over with active COVID-19. The chain recombines TRBV4-1 with TRBJ2-7, with 8 bases matching TRBD1. The source material was peripheral blood. Here the CDR3 reads CASSQVGQEFEQYF. Here the CDR3 DNA reads TGCGCCAGCAGCCAAGTGGGACAGGAGTTCGAGCAGTACTTC.